The entry below describes one TCR beta chain. No antigen is known for it. V lost 6 bases, J lost 0 bases, and 5 bases stayed unmatched. This CDR3 has 15 residues. Germline V gene sequence: CDR1 MNHEY, CDR2 SMNVEV (reference sequence). The data are from a study of cytomegalovirus exposure and HLA in healthy donors. Study-wide results and caveats: The study had only CMV serostatus as immune exposure information. In a later analysis, TCR beta V- and J-gene trimming showed a link to a missense DCLRE1C variant. A previous analysis found most TCR beta V segments productive roughly 87% or roughly 30% of the time.

The PCR contained 60 Vbeta and 13 Jbeta primers. Here immunoSEQ multiplex PCR was the method, and the copy in TCRdb shows in-frame clones only, minus some. The sample records about 93,000 clones, roughly 72% being singletons. The TCR was taken from a man aged 25-45 years in good health and CMV-seronegative. Sequenced material: PBMCs. This chain links TRBV27 with TRBJ1-2; 9 positions agree with TRBD1. The CDR3 DNA follows: TGTGCCAGCAGCCCGACAGGGGGGCCTAACTATGGCTACACCTTC. This gives the protein CASSPTGGPNYGYTF.